These 15 T cell receptor beta chains were sequenced from one sample in a study of T cells in Graves' hyperthyroidism and ophthalmopathy. There were TCR beta CDR3 regions amplified from RNA transcripts. A set of HTBI primers served as the primers for a first-round RT-PCR of the TCR CDR3. TCRdb independently ran MiXCR on the multiplex PCR reads; one entry per CDR3 protein. The data hold hundreds of thousands of distinct CDR3 sequences, with approximately 14% observed a single time. The specimen sequenced was blood. Receptors originate from a woman in her twenties or thirties with Graves' hyperthyroidism that later progressed to Graves' ophthalmopathy.

This clonotype was counted ten times or more. V and J are TRBV20-1 and TRBJ2-7; maybe TRBD1 (6 bases). Germline CDR1 and CDR2: DFQATT and SNEGSKA (reference sequence). Trimming took 1 base from V and 2 from J, leaving 15 bases between them. The length of the CDR3 is 15 residues. The CDR3 DNA reads as TGCAGTGCTAGAGGGTCACGGGACACGACCTACGAGCAGTACTTC. Protein sequence: CSARGSRDTTYEQYF.

The chain joins TRBV4-2 to TRBJ1-1, with 8 positions matching TRBD1. Trimming removed 2 bases from V and 6 bases from J; junction bases left unmatched: 8. Germline values: CDR1 LGHNA, CDR2 YNFKEQ. This CDR3 has 15 amino acids. The CDR3 DNA is TGTGCCAGCAGCCAACCCGGACAGGGAGGCGCTGAAGCTTTCTTT. This gives the protein CASSQPGQGGAEAFF.

This clonotype was detected many times. In DNA, the CDR3 is TGTGCCAGCAGCTTGAGGAAGACCCAGTACTTC. Encoded protein: CASSLRKTQYF. The genes are TRBV5-8 and TRBJ2-5; D gene unclear. CDR3 size: 11 residues. CDR1 and CDR2 (germline): SGHTS, YDEGEE. V lost 1 base and J 6 bases, leaving 4 bases between the germline ends.

In its sample, this clonotype was seen a few times. The gene calls are TRBV7-6 and TRBJ1-2; D might be TRBD1 (5 bases). CDR1 is SGHVS, CDR2 FNYEAQ, per germline. V was pared by 5 bases and J by 0 bases, with 16 bases between. There are 16 residues in the CDR3. The CDR3: CASSPRGKGPNYGYTF. CDR3 bases: TGTGCCAGCAGCCCCCGGGGGAAGGGACCTAACTATGGCTACACCTTC.

This clonotype has only a few counts. The CDR3 bases are TGTGCCAGTAGCCAACCCGGACTAGCGGGGTCCTACAATGAGCAGTTCTTC. It specifies CASSQPGLAGSYNEQFF. This chain connects TRBV19 to TRBJ2-1, with 12 bases aligning to TRBD2. The V and J ends lost 6 bases and 1 base, in that order; junction bases with no gene match: 7. The CDR3 consists of 17 residues. Germline CDR1 is LNHDA and CDR2 is SQIVND (reference sequence). The entire variable domain, with the rest obtained from reference TRBV19 and TRBJ2-1, is as follows: DGGITQSPKYLFRKEGQNVTLSCEQNLNHDAMYWYRQDPGQGLRLIYYSQIVNDFQKGDIAEGYSVSREKKESFPLTVTSAQKNPTAFYLCASSQPGLAGSYNEQFFGPGTRLTVL.

This clonotype showed up just a few times. This chain joins TRBV5-5 and TRBJ2-7; 11 nucleotides match TRBD1. CDR1 is SGHKS, CDR2 YYEKEE, per germline (reference sequence). With 4 bases clipped from V and 3 bases from J, the junction kept 6 bases outside the gene matches. The CDR3 has 15 residues. In nucleotides, the CDR3 is TGTGCCAGCAGCGTATCGGGACAGGGGGGCTACGAGCAGTACTTC. Encoded protein: CASSVSGQGGYEQYF.

This clonotype was counted many times. DNA for the CDR3: TGTGCCAGCAGCTCGGACAGGGCGAAGGAAAAACTGTTTTTT. Translation: CASSSDRAKEKLFF. This chain joins TRBV6-2 or TRBV6-3 and TRBJ1-4; 8 bases are shared with TRBD1. The germline gives CDR1 MNHEY, CDR2 SVGEGT. CDR3 length equals 14 residues. The ends lost 6 bases at V and 8 bases at J; junction bases unmatched: 8.

This clonotype was picked up many times. The chain joins TRBV24-1 to TRBJ2-3, with 9 bases fitting TRBD2. This CDR3 has 19 residues. CDR1 is KGHDR, CDR2 SFDVKD, per germline. V lost 3 bases, J lost 3 bases, and 15 bases stayed unmatched. CDR3 DNA: TGTGCCACCAGTGATGTAGTAGCGGGAGACTGTAGCCTAACAGATACGCAGTATTTT. Residues: CATSDVVAGDCSLTDTQYF.

This clonotype was counted ten times or more. This rearrangement joins TRBV6-1 to TRBJ2-1, with 10 bases identical to TRBD2. Unmatched junction bases numbered 8, after V lost 5 bases and J lost 7 bases. Germline assignment: CDR1 MNHNS and CDR2 SASEGT. CDR3 length: 15 amino acids. The chain's CDR3 is CASSYVAGGTNEQFF. The CDR3 nucleotides read TGTGCCAGCAGTTACGTAGCGGGAGGAACAAATGAGCAGTTCTTC.

This clonotype showed up many times. The chain recombines TRBV14 with TRBJ1-1; 7 bases are a match to TRBD1. The CDR3 totals 14 residues. Germline assignment: CDR1 SGHDN and CDR2 FVKESK. V lost 3 bases to trimming and J lost 1 base; unmatched junction nucleotides: 2. CDR3 nucleotides: TGTGCCAGCAGCCAGTCAGGGGGGAACACTGAAGCTTTCTTT. It translates to CASSQSGGNTEAFF.

This clonotype was seen more than once but under ten times. V usage is TRBV20-1 and J usage is TRBJ2-5; D gene uncertain. The CDR3 is 13 amino acids. Per germline, CDR1 DFQATT and CDR2 SNEGSKA (reference sequence). The ends were cut back, 6 bases at V and 5 bases at J, with 16 bases in the middle. Written as DNA, the CDR3 is TGCAGTGCCCTTCTGGCGGCCGTGGAGACCCAGTACTTC. Its protein product is CSALLAAVETQYF.

The sample holds a few counts of this clonotype. This sequence joins TRBV4-1 and TRBJ2-2; 9 positions agree with TRBD1. Trimming at V came to 6 bases and at J to 7 bases, leaving 6 bases not matched to a gene. Per germline, CDR1 MGHRA and CDR2 YSYEKL. The length of the CDR3 is 14 residues. CDR3 nucleotide sequence: TGCGCCAGCAGACCACAGGGGGCTGACGGGGAGCTGTTTTTT. Encoded protein: CASRPQGADGELFF.

This clonotype showed up just a few times. The chain carries TRBV7-9 and TRBJ2-3; TRBD2 aligns across 7 bases. Losses at the gene ends were 5 bases for V and 0 bases for J; bases not matched to a gene: 8. The CDR3 covers 16 residues. Per germline, CDR1 SEHNR and CDR2 FQNEAQ (reference sequence). The CDR3 nucleotides read TGTGCCAGCAGCCCCCCGGAGCGGGGTAGCACAGATACGCAGTATTTT. It translates to CASSPPERGSTDTQYF.

V is TRBV4-2 and J is TRBJ2-7; D not resolved. The V end lost 0 bases, the J end lost 9 bases, and 9 bases lay between the germline ends. Germline V gene sequence: CDR1 LGHNA, CDR2 YNFKEQ. The CDR3 contains 12 residues. CDR3 in DNA: TGTGCCAGCAGCCAAGATACCCGCATGCAGTACTTC. Its protein product is CASSQDTRMQYF.

This clonotype showed up many times. The chain links TRBV28 to TRBJ2-7, with 15 bases fitting TRBD2. V lost 8 bases and J lost 6; bases outside the gene matches: 8. The CDR3 loop spans 15 amino acids. From germline, CDR1 is MDHEN and CDR2 SYDVKM. CDR3 sequence reads: CASCTGTSGRSEQYF. DNA for the CDR3: TGTGCCAGCTGTACCGGGACTAGCGGGAGGAGCGAGCAGTACTTC.